This record concerns one T cell receptor beta chain sequence. Its antigen is unidentified. V lost 5 bases to trimming and J lost 4 bases; unmatched junction nucleotides: 7. This CDR3 has 17 amino acids. This entry belongs to a study of T cell repertoires in cytomegalovirus infection. Study as a whole: Public TCR beta signatures marked donors with CMV infection and the matching HLA. Overall study findings and caveats: CMV-specific TCR beta clonotypes restricted by HLA-C were the ones dominating the ex vivo response.

TCRdb re-called the reads through MiXCR, storing one row per CDR3 protein. The sample records roughly 7,600 distinct CDR3 sequences, approximately 49% being singletons. Material: PBMCs, sequenced either directly or after in vitro stimulation (not recorded which). This receptor was identified in a human donor in good health (CMV status not recorded). Some clones in this sample may be carry-over from other donors' samples. The chain links TRBV12-3 or TRBV12-4 to TRBJ2-6, with 11 bases that match TRBD1. The CDR3 nucleotides read TGTGCCAGCAGTCCGGACAGGGGGCGGTTGGGGGCCAACGTCCTGACTTTC. It translates to CASSPDRGRLGANVLTF.